The rows below give T cell receptor beta chains drawn from one sample of a study of beta chain features in type 1 diabetes. Produced via immunoSEQ multiplex PCR; TCRdb's table is partial and in-frame only. The sample comprises roughly 350,000 clones, roughly 9.8% of which are singletons, and about 0.6% rests with the top ten. Sequenced sample: central memory CD4+ T cells from blood. All receptors come from a man younger than 45 with type 1 diabetes. Each CDR3 is given with its conserved first and last residue. Size tells how often a clone was seen (once, few, many) or the class of an expanded clone, and some rows leave it out.

TRBJ1-4 few TRBV18 CASSPPSSRAEKLFF
TRBJ2-5 few TRBV9 CASSVAPGLAGGQETQYF
TRBJ2-3 many TRBV6-1 CASSPPGTQYF
TRBJ2-7 - TRBV7-2 CASSKDRDRGPSQYF
TRBJ2-3 - TRBV16 CASSRTGSTDTQYF
TRBJ2-7 few TRBV6-1 CASILQGRYEQYF
TRBJ2-6 many TRBV7-2 CASSVTADSGANVLTF
TRBJ2-1 many TRBV6-5 CASRDGHNEQFF
TRBJ2-7 few TRBV6-5 CASRGYDEQYF
TRBJ2-7 - TRBV10-3 CAISASGRETYEQYF
TRBJ1-1 few TRBV30 CAWSTTGTGGTEAFF
TRBJ2-7 - TRBV29-1 CSVAVGALSYEQYF
TRBJ2-3 - TRBV27 CASSPGQAGTDTQYF
TRBJ2-1 few TRBV27 CASSLRTQPEFF
TRBJ2-7 - TRBV9 CASSPRFTSYEQYF
TRBJ2-3 many TRBV4-1 CASSQGTTSTDTQYF
TRBJ1-4 - TRBV23-1 CVKNETGENEKLFF
TRBJ1-2 - TRBV28 CASSPMWGEVTF
TRBJ1-5 - TRBV4-3 CASSQDQGGASNQPQHF
TRBJ1-2 - TRBV18 CASSPPTLFEGRAGYTF
TRBJ2-2 few TRBV15 CATSPEGTNTGELFF
TRBJ1-2 - TRBV5-1 CASSLGDREHGYTF
TRBJ2-1 many TRBV10-3 CAIRETDNEQFF
TRBJ2-3 - TRBV14 CASSQDPLSRGGDTQYF
TRBJ2-7 - TRBV7-8 CASRPRGRTYEQYF
TRBJ2-5 - TRBV7-3 CASSPGVRETQYF
TRBJ2-6 many TRBV27 CASSFLGSGANVLTF
TRBJ2-7 many TRBV6-5 CASTRDSYEQYF
TRBJ1-2 - TRBV10-3 CASSYRDRMWGYTF
TRBJ1-5 few TRBV30 CAWSAGQGGQPQHF
TRBJ1-5 many TRBV7-9 CASSYNRGPQHF
TRBJ2-3 - TRBV4-1 CASSQGQGLDTQYF
TRBJ2-7 - TRBV28 CASRPTLYEQYF
TRBJ2-5 - TRBV18 CASSPTSPSVEETQYF
TRBJ1-4 - TRBV19 CASSPGFEKLFF
TRBJ2-7 - TRBV7-9 CASSEIYEQYF
TRBJ1-5 many TRBV2 CASSQTGGNQPQHF
TRBJ1-1 - TRBV5-4 CASSLEGGRNTEAFF
TRBJ1-1 - TRBV2 CASSQTSEAFF
TRBJ2-7 - TRBV7-9 CASRRDGTERYEQYF
TRBJ2-7 - TRBV27 CASSLKASGFYEQYF
TRBJ2-7 - TRBV10-3 CAISPRGGGDEQYF
- few TRBV28 CASIPTTSTYEQYF
TRBJ2-7 few TRBV19 CASSIPGQGAPEQYF
TRBJ1-1 few TRBV19 CASSLRDVAFF
TRBJ2-7 few TRBV7-3 CASSLRRDRGLEQYF
TRBJ2-3 few TRBV10-3 CAISAQAQTDTQYF
TRBJ2-5 few TRBV5-1 CASSLVGRQSETQYF
TRBJ2-2 - TRBV7-8 CASSLGTGELFF
TRBJ1-5 - TRBV6-1 CASSGRSDRDSNQPQHF
TRBJ2-5 few TRBV7-9 CASSLYLGEETQYF
TRBJ1-2 - TRBV5-4 CASSLGGGEVSLSYTF
TRBJ2-5 - TRBV5-1 CASSFTIAGEETQYF
TRBJ2-1 - TRBV7-9 CASSSDPGQVFNEQFF
TRBJ1-1 few TRBV11-1 CASSLDRNTEAFF
TRBJ1-1 - TRBV11-2 CASSLGQGTMNTEAFF
TRBJ1-6 - TRBV18 CASSPPLGGQGNSPLHF